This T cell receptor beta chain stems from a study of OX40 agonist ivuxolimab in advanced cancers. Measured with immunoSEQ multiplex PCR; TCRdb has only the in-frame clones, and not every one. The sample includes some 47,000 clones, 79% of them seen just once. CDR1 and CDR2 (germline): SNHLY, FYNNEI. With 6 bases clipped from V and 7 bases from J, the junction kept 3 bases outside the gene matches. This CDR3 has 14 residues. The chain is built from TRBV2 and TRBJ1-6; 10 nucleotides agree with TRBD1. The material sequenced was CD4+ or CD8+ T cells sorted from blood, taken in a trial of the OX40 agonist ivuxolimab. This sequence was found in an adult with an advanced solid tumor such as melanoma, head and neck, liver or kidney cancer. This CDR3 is CASSDRGRNSPLHF. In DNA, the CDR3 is TGTGCCAGCAGCGACAGGGGGCGAAATTCACCCCTCCACTTT.